This TCR beta chain was recovered during a study of blood T cell repertoires in COVID-19. About the research overall: The United States, Italy and Spain supplied acute and convalescent COVID-19 samples. Sources were T cells, B-cell-depleted T cells, or PBMCs; the material itself was cDNA or gDNA.

The table lists this clone with a count of one. Clones were read by immunoSEQ multiplex PCR, and TCRdb kept only the in-frame ones, dropping some. The sample records 280,000 or so clones, approximately 85% being singletons. In Cohort 3, a recovered donor had either two negative PCRs, clearance, or symptom resolution. Trimming cost V 4 bases and J 5 bases; bases outside gene matches: 7. Germline assignment: CDR1 SGHRS and CDR2 YFSETQ. The CDR3 runs 14 residues. The TCR comes from a man aged 25 to 40 who had recovered from COVID-19. The specimen sequenced was PBMCs or T cells enriched from blood (not recorded which). The chain uses TRBV5-1 and TRBJ1-1, with 8 bases identical to TRBD1. The CDR3 is CASSPGQGLTEAFF. The CDR3 nucleotides are TGCGCCAGCAGCCCCGGACAGGGACTTACTGAAGCTTTCTTT.